The clone carrying this TCR beta chain was recorded many times. The antigen is not known. The source of the sample is a study of T cell repertoires in cytomegalovirus infection. Germline V gene data show CDR1 as MNHNS and CDR2 as SASEGT. V dropped 5 bases and J dropped 5 bases, with 15 bases sitting between them. This CDR3 is built from 14 residues. Findings and caveats of the study: Cumulative public TCR beta family frequency identified carriers of CMV plus the relevant HLA. HLA-C-restricted CMV-specific TCR beta clonotypes prevailed in the ex vivo response.

TCRdb re-analysed the reads in MiXCR, keeping a single row per CDR3 protein. In the table there are fewer than 350,000 distinct CDR3 sequences, 25% to 35% of which are singletons. The starting material was cultured PBMCs, obtained from culture after CMV antigen stimulation. V gene TRBV6-1 combines with J gene TRBJ1-2; no clear D gene. The sequence derives from a human donor in good health (CMV status not recorded). Some clones in this sample may be carry-over from other donors' samples. CDR3 sequence reads: CASSPAKRRYGYTF. CDR3 bases: TGTGCCAGCAGTCCCGCGAAAAGGAGATATGGCTACACCTTC.